This T cell receptor (beta chain) stems from a study of shared clonotypes between healthy human individuals. General study findings and limits: Few donors restricted represented genetic and exposure-history diversity.

This CDR3 region has 14 residues. Germline loops: CDR1 SGHVS, CDR2 FQNEAQ. Trimming stripped 3 bases from V and 5 bases from J, with 13 bases between. This table comes from immunoSEQ multiplex PCR, and its TCRdb copy is limited to in-frame clones, with some not included. The sample lists about 1.5 million clones; under 99% were seen once. With regard to this clone: No antigen is known for it.

The clonotype was recovered from a young man in good health. The chain recombines TRBV7-8 with TRBJ2-5; D call uncertain. The sequenced sample consisted of naive CD4+ T cells sorted from blood. The subset is: CD45RA+ positively selected. For the CDR3, the DNA is TGTGCCAGCAGCTTTGAGCTGGCTGCGGAGACCCAGTACTTC. Its translation: CASSFELAAETQYF.